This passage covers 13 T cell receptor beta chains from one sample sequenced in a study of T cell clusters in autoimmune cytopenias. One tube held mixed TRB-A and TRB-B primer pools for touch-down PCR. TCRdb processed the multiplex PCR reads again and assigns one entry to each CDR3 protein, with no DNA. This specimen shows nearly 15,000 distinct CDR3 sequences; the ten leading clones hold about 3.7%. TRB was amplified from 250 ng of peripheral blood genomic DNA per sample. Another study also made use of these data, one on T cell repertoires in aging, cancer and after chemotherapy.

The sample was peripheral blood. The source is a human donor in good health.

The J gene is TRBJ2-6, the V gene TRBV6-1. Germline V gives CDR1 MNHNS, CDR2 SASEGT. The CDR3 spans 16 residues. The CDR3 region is CASSEYGFSGANVLTF.

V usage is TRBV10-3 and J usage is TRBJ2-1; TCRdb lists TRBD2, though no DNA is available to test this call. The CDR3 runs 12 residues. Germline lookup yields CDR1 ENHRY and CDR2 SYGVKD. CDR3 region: CAIRDSGHEQFF.

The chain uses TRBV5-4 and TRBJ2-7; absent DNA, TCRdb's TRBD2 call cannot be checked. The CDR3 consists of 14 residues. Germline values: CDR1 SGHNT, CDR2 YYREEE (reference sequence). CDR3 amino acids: CASSVRDYRYEQYF.

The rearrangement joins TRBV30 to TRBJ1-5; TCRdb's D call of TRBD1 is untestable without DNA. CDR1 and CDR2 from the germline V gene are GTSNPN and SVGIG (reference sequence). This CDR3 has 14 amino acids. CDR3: CAWSTGTGNQPQHF. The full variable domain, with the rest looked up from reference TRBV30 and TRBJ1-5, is SQTIHQWPATLVQPVGSPLSLECTVEGTSNPNLYWYRQAAGRGLQLLFYSVGIGQISSEVPQNLSASRPQDRQFILSSKKLLLSDSGFYLCAWSTGTGNQPQHFGDGTRLSIL.

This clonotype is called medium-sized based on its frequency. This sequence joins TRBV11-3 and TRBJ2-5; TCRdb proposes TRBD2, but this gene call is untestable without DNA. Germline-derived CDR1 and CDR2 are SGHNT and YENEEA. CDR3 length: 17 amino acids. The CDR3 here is CASSLMKATSVQETQYF.

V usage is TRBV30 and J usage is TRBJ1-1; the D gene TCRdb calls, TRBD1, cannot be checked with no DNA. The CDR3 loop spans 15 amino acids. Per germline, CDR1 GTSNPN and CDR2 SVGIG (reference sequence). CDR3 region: CAWSTPGNRYTEAFF.

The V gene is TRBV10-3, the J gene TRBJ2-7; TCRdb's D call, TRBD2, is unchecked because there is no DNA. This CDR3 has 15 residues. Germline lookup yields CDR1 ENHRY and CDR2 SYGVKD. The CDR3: CASSLHMANMWEQYF.

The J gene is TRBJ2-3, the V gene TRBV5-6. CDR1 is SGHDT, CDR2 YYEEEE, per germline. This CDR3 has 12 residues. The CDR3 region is CASSFNEDTQYF.

CDR3: CAWARGNEQYF. The chain is built from TRBV30 and TRBJ2-7; TCRdb gives TRBD2 as the D gene, but with no DNA this cannot be confirmed. The germline gives CDR1 GTSNPN, CDR2 SVGIG (reference sequence). CDR3 length: 11 residues.

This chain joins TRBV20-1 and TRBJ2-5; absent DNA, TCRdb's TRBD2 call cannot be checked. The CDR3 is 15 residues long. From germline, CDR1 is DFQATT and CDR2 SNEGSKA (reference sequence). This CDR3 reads CSARTQRENQETQYF.

The CDR3 loop reads CASSVSGTDATNEKLFF. This rearrangement joins TRBV11-3 to TRBJ1-4; there is no DNA to check the TCRdb D call of TRBD1. The CDR3 is made up of 17 amino acids. Germline-derived CDR1 and CDR2 are SGHNT and YENEEA.

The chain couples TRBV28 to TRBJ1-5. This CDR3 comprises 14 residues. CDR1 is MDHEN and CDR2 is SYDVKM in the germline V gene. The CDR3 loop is CASNTEYSNQPQHF.

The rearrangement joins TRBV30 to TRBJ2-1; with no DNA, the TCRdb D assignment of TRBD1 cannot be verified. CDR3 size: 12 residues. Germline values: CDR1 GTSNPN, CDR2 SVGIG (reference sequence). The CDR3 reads CAWGRGYDEQFF.